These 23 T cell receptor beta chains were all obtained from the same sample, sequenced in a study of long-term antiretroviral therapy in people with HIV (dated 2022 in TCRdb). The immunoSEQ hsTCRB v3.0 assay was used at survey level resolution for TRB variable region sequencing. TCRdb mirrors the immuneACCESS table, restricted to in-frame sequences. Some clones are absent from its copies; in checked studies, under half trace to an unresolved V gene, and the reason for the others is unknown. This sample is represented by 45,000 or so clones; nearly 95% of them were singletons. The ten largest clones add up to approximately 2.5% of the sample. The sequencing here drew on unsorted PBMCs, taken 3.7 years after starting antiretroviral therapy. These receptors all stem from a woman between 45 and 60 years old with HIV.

The CDR3 sequence: CAWSSGGELFF. CDR3 coding DNA: TGTGCCTGGAGCTCGGGCGGGGAGCTGTTTTTT. The chain carries TRBV30 and TRBJ2-2, with D unresolved. CDR3 length equals 11 residues. The germline V and J ends were trimmed by 3 bases and 7 bases, with 6 bases remaining between them. The V gene's germline CDR1 is GTSNPN and CDR2 SVGIG (reference sequence).

The CDR3 loop is CASSYAREDGTEAFF. CDR3 coding DNA: TGTGCCAGCAGTTACGCCAGGGAAGATGGAACTGAAGCTTTCTTT. V and J are TRBV6-5 and TRBJ1-1, with a weak D call TRBD1 (5 bases). The CDR3 covers 15 residues. V gave up 2 bases and J gave up 5 bases, with 15 bases separating them. Germline-derived CDR1 and CDR2 are MNHEY and SVGAGI.

CDR3 in amino acids: CASSQESDYDNEQFF. The CDR3 DNA sequence: TGTGCCAGCAGCCAAGAGTCAGACTACGACAATGAGCAGTTCTTC. The rearrangement links TRBV4-2 to TRBJ2-1, with D possibly TRBD2 on 5 matching bases. Germline lookup yields CDR1 LGHNA and CDR2 YNFKEQ. The V and J ends lost 0 bases and 5 bases respectively, with 11 bases between them. CDR3 length equals 15 residues.

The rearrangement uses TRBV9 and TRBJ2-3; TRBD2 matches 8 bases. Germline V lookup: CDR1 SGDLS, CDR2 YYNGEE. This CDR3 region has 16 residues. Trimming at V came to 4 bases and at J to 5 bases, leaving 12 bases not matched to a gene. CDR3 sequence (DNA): TGTGCCAGCAGCCCGACTAACGGACTAGCTGGAGATACGCAGTATTTT. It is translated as CASSPTNGLAGDTQYF.

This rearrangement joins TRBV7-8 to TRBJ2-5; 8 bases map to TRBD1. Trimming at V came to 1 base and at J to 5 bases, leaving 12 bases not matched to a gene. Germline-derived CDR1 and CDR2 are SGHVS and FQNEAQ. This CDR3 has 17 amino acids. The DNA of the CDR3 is TGTGCCAGCAGCTTAGTCGGCAGGGGGCGACGGGGGGAGACCCAGTACTTC. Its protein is CASSLVGRGRRGETQYF. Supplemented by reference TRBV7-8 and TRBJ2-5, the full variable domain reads GAGVSQSPRYKVAKRGQDVALRCDPISGHVSLFWYQQALGQGPEFLTYFQNEAQLDKSGLPSDRFFAERPEGSVSTLKIQRTQQEDSAVYLCASSLVGRGRRGETQYFGPGTRLLVL.

CDR3 DNA sequence: TGCGCCAGCCGACAGGGGTCGGGCACCGGGGAGCTGTTTTTT. Translated: CASRQGSGTGELFF. The chain carries TRBV5-1 and TRBJ2-2; 8 bases line up with TRBD1. This CDR3 has 14 residues. J was trimmed by 4 bases and V by 7 bases; bases with no gene match: 6. Germline V gene data show CDR1 as SGHRS and CDR2 as YFSETQ.

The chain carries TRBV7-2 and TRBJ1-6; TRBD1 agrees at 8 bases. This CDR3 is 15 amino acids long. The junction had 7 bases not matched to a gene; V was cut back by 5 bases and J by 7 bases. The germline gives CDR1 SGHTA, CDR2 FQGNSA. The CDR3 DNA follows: TGTGCCAGCAGCGAGAGGACAGGGCAAAATTCACCCCTCCACTTT. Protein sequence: CASSERTGQNSPLHF.

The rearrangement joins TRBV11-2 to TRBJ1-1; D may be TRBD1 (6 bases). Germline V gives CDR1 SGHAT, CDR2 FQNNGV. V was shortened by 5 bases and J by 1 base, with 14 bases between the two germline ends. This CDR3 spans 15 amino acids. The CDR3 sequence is CASSPSSGANTEAFF. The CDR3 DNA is TGTGCCAGCAGCCCGAGTTCGGGGGCGAACACTGAAGCTTTCTTT.

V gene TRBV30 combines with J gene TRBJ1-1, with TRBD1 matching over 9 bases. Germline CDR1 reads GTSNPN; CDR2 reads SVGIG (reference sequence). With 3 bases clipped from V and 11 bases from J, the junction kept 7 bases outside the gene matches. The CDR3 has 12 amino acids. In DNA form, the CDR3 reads TGTGCCTGGAGGGGGACAGGGTTGTGGGCTTTCTTT. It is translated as CAWRGTGLWAFF.

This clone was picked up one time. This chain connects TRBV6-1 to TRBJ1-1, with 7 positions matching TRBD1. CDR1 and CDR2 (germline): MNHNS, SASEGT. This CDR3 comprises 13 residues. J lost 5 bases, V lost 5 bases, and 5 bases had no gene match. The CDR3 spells CASSRQGGTEAFF. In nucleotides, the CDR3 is TGTGCCAGCAGTAGACAGGGAGGGACTGAAGCTTTCTTT.

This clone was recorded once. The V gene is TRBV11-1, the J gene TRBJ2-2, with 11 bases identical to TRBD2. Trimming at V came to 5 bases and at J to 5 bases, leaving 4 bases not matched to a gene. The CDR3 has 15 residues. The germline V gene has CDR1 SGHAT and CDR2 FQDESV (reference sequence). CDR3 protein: CASSPRLAGTGELFF. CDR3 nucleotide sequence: TGTGCCAGCAGCCCCAGACTAGCGGGGACCGGGGAGCTGTTTTTT.

CDR3: CASSQWAGSSQRGEQYF. The CDR3 nucleotides read TGCGCCAGCAGCCAATGGGCAGGTAGCTCGCAGCGTGGGGAGCAGTACTTC. The chain is built from TRBV4-3 and TRBJ2-7; no definite D call. The CDR3 runs 17 residues. The germline CDR1 and CDR2 sequences are LGHNA and YSLEER. Trimming cost V 2 bases and J 7 bases, with 24 bases left between them.

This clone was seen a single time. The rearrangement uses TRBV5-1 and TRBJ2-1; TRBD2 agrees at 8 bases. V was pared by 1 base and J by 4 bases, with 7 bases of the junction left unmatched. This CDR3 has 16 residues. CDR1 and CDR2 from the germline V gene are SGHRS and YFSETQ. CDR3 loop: CASSLSAGGPYNEQFF. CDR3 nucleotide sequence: TGCGCCAGCAGCTTGTCCGCGGGGGGCCCTTACAATGAGCAGTTCTTC.

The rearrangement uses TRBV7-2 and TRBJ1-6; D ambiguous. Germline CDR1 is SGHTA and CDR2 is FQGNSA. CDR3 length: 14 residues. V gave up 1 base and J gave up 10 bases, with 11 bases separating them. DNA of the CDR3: TGTGCCAGCAGCTTAGAAAGGGCTGTCTCACCCCTCCACTTT. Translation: CASSLERAVSPLHF. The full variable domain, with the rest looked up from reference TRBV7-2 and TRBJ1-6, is GAGVSQSPSNKVTEKGKDVELRCDPISGHTALYWYRQSLGQGLEFLIYFQGNSAPDKSGLPSDRFSAERTGGSVSTLTIQRTQQEDSAVYLCASSLERAVSPLHFGNGTRLTVT.

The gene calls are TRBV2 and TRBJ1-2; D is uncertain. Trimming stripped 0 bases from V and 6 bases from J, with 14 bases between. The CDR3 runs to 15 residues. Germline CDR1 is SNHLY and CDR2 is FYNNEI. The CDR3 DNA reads TGTGCCAGCAGTGAAGCGCTTCAAGCTGCTAATGGCTACACCTTC. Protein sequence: CASSEALQAANGYTF.

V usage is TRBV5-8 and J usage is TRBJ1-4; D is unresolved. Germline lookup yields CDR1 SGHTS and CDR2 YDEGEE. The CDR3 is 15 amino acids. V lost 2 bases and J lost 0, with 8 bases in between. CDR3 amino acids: CASSFGKTTNEKLFF. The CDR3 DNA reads TGTGCCAGCAGCTTTGGAAAAACAACTAATGAAAAACTGTTTTTT.

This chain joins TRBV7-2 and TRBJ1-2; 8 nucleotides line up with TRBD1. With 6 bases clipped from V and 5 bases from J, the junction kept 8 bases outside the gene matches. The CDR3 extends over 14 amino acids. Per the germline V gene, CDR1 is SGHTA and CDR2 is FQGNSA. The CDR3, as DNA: TGTGCCAGCAGTCCAGACAGGGGACTTTATGGCTACACCTTC. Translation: CASSPDRGLYGYTF.

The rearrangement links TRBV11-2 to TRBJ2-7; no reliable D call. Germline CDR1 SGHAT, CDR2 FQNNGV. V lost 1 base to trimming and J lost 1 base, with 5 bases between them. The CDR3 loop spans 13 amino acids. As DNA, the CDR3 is TGTGCCAGCAGCTTAGGGCAGTCCTACGAGCAGTACTTC. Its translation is CASSLGQSYEQYF.

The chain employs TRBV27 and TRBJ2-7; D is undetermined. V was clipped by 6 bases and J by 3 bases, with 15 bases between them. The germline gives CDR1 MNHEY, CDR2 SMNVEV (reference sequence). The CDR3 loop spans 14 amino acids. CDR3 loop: CASSPALWGYEQYF. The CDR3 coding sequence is TGTGCCAGCAGCCCCGCCCTGTGGGGCTACGAGCAGTACTTC.

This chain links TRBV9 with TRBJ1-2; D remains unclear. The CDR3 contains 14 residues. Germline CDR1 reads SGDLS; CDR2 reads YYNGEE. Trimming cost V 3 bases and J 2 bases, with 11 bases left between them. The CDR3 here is CASSGRLGNYGYTF. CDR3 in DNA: TGTGCCAGCAGCGGCAGGTTGGGAAACTATGGCTACACCTTC.

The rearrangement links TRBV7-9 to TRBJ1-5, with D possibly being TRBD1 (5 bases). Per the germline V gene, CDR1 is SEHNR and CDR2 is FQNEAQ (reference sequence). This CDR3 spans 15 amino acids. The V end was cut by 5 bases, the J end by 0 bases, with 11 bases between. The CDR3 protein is CASSEGRYSNQPQHF. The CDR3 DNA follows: TGTGCCAGCAGCGAGGGACGGTATAGCAATCAGCCCCAGCATTTT.

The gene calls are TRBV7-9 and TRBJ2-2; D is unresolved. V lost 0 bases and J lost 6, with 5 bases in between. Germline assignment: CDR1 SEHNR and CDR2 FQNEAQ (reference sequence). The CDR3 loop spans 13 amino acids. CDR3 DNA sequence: TGTGCCAGCAGCTTAGCGCGAGCCGGGGAGCTGTTTTTT. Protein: CASSLARAGELFF.

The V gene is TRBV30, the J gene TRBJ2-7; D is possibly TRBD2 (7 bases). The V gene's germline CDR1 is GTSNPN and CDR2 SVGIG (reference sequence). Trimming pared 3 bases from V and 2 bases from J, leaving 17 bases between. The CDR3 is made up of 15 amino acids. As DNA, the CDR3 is TGTGCCTGGAGGCCGCGGGGGCAGGGGACCTACGAGCAGTACTTC. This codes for CAWRPRGQGTYEQYF.